One and the same sample provided the 5 T cell receptor beta chains below, sequenced in a study of T cells in Graves' hyperthyroidism and ophthalmopathy. It was RNA transcripts that yielded the amplified TCR beta CDR3 regions. A first-round RT-PCR of the TCR CDR3 used the HTBI primer set. TCRdb itself ran the multiplex PCR reads through MiXCR, one entry per CDR3 protein. The sample lists fewer than 650,000 distinct CDR3 sequences, 46% occurring once. Source material: peripheral blood or thyroid tissue (not recorded which). Every receptor here comes from an adult woman with Graves' disease, either hyperthyroidism or ophthalmopathy (not recorded which).

V usage is TRBV2 and J usage is TRBJ2-5, with 8 bases lining up with TRBD1. The CDR3 consists of 14 residues. Per the germline V gene, CDR1 is SNHLY and CDR2 is FYNNEI. Germline trimming cut 4 bases from V and 5 bases from J; bases unmatched to any gene: 6. Here the CDR3 DNA reads TGTGCCAGCAGTGGGACAGGGCGGTGGGAGACCCAGTACTTC. Its translation: CASSGTGRWETQYF.

This clonotype was observed a few times. The genes are TRBV10-3 and TRBJ1-1; maybe TRBD1 (6 bases). Trimming took 7 bases from V and 0 from J, leaving 9 bases between them. Germline lookup yields CDR1 ENHRY and CDR2 SYGVKD. The CDR3 consists of 13 residues. CDR3 sequence: CAITGTLNTEAFF. In nucleotides, the CDR3 is TGTGCCATCACAGGGACATTGAACACTGAAGCTTTCTTT.

This clonotype was recorded at least ten times. The chain links TRBV7-2 to TRBJ2-5; D unresolved. This CDR3 is built from 12 residues. CDR1 is SGHTA and CDR2 is FQGNSA in the germline V gene. Trimming took off 3 bases at V and 5 bases at J, with 7 bases between the two ends. The CDR3 region is CASSFMRETQYF. CDR3 DNA: TGTGCCAGCAGCTTCATGCGCGAGACCCAGTACTTC.

This clonotype was counted at least ten times. This sequence joins TRBV5-1 and TRBJ1-6; 7 bases agree with TRBD1. The V gene end was trimmed by 3 bases and the J gene end by 0 bases; junction bases not matched to a gene: 6. Germline CDR1 and CDR2: SGHRS and YFSETQ. CDR3 size: 17 residues. The CDR3 loop reads CASSSDRISSYNSPLHF. As DNA, the CDR3 is TGCGCCAGCAGCTCGGACAGGATTAGCTCCTATAATTCACCCCTCCACTTT.

This clonotype was recorded at least ten times. The chain uses TRBV20-1 and TRBJ2-7; no clear D. CDR1 is DFQATT, CDR2 SNEGSKA, per germline (reference sequence). Trimming left V 1 base short and J 3 bases short, with 7 bases between. The CDR3 covers 12 residues. The CDR3 spells CSARGQSYEQYF. DNA for the CDR3: TGCAGTGCTAGAGGGCAGAGCTACGAGCAGTACTTC.